This T cell receptor (beta chain) was retrieved from a study of identical twins. With template switching, a universal primer site was added, and the cDNA carried unique molecular identifiers. TCRdb called the 5' RACE reads again in MiXCR, with one record for every CDR3 protein. Seen here are fewer than 550,000 distinct CDR3 sequences, approximately 16% observed once, and the top ten hold around 0.48%. Healthy Caucasian donors formed the entire cohort. This clonotype was recorded a few times. Its antigen is not known. There are 15 residues in the CDR3. Germline V gives CDR1 LNHDA, CDR2 SQIVND (reference sequence). V lost 5 bases and J lost 5, with 15 bases in between. General study results and limits: Recombination models fit unrelated individuals' TCR alpha sharing but underestimated twins'. The analysis was cross-sectional rather than longitudinal within donors.

The sample also formed part of further work on yellow fever vaccine responses in identical twins.

This receptor was obtained from a woman under 30 in good health. Sequencing was carried out using CD4+ T cells sorted from blood. The chain couples TRBV19 to TRBJ2-2; D gene ambiguous. CDR3 loop: CASSSRAQRTGELFF. CDR3 DNA: TGTGCCAGTAGTTCCCGGGCCCAACGGACCGGGGAGCTGTTTTTT.